This T cell receptor beta chain was found in a study of cytomegalovirus exposure and HLA in healthy donors. The V end lost 4 bases, the J end lost 1 base, and 7 bases lay between the germline ends. CDR3 size: 13 residues. CDR1 is LNHDA, CDR2 SQIVND, per germline (reference sequence). The protocol was immunoSEQ multiplex PCR, while the TCRdb copy is restricted to in-frame clones and leaves out a portion. The table has 100,000 to 150,000 clones, about 91% seen once; the top ten hold approximately 1.8%. Sequencing used PBMCs. V gene TRBV19 combines with J gene TRBJ2-5; a possible D gene is TRBD2 (5 bases). The TCR comes from a man between 18 and 35 years old in good health and CMV-seronegative. The CDR3 DNA reads TGTGCCAGTAGTAGGGCGGGCCAAGAGACCCAGTACTTC. Its translation: CASSRAGQETQYF. Full variable domain (rest looked up from reference TRBV19 and TRBJ2-5): DGGITQSPKYLFRKEGQNVTLSCEQNLNHDAMYWYRQDPGQGLRLIYYSQIVNDFQKGDIAEGYSVSREKKESFPLTVTSAQKNPTAFYLCASSRAGQETQYFGPGTRLLVL.